Sequencing of this T cell receptor beta chain was carried out in a study of CD8 T cells in Susac syndrome. It was with random hexamers that about 0.45 to 1 ug RNA was reverse transcribed. Amplification of TCR beta CDR3 was carried out by immunoSEQ multiplex PCR, which covered 54 Vbeta and 13 Jbeta segments. TCRdb independently ran MiXCR on the immunoSEQ multiplex PCR reads; one entry per CDR3 protein. The data contain under 350,000 distinct CDR3 sequences, around 90% of them singletons. The CDR3 spans 13 residues. Per germline, CDR1 ENHRY and CDR2 SYGVKD. Trimming cost V 4 bases and J 3 bases; bases outside gene matches: 2.

The rearrangement links TRBV10-3 to TRBJ1-2; 7 bases line up with TRBD1. Sample: CD4+ T cells from PBMCs. The clonotype was recovered from a human donor with multiple sclerosis. The CDR3 spells CAISAQGDYGYTF. In DNA, the CDR3 is TGTGCCATCAGTGCGCAGGGGGACTATGGCTACACCTTC.